The 4 T cell receptor beta chains listed next were all sequenced from one sample in a study of beta chain features in type 1 diabetes (dated by TCRdb to 2017 to 2018). Library method: the immunoSEQ multiplex PCR assay. The High Capacity cDNA Reverse Transcription Kit was used to reverse transcribe all of the isolated RNA, meaning that expressed TCRB transcripts were what got sequenced. TCRdb obtained this table from immuneACCESS and retained in-frame rearrangements with V and J assigned. These tables miss some clones; where compared with another copy, unresolved V genes account for less than half of the shortfall, and the remainder is unexplained. The sample records some 240,000 clones, under 20% of which are singletons. Of the sample, 0.08% to 0.095% falls within the top ten clones. On the study overall, not on this receptor specifically: A moderate but significant shortening of TCRB CDR3 length was observed in type 1 diabetes patients in all four CD4+ subsets.

These TCRs' antigens remain unknown. Sequencing was done on a sample of naive CD4+ T cells from blood. This specimen's cell subset or site label, interpreted: true naive CD4+ T cells. Receptor source: a man aged 25 to 40 with type 1 diabetes.

The chain is built from TRBV18 and TRBJ2-3, with TRBD1 identical over 7 bases. Germline-derived CDR1 and CDR2 are KGHSH and LQKENI. CDR3 length: 15 residues. Trimming cost V 4 bases and J 2 bases; bases outside gene matches: 6. The CDR3 nucleotides are TGTGCCAGCTCACAGTCCGAGGGGGCCACAGATACGCAGTATTTT. Amino acids: CASSQSEGATDTQYF.

V and J are TRBV28 and TRBJ1-5; no firm D call. The CDR3 loop spans 13 amino acids. V lost 5 bases, J lost 11 bases, and 16 bases lay in between. The germline V gene has CDR1 MDHEN and CDR2 SYDVKM. The CDR3 coding sequence is TGTGCCAGCAGTGCCGGACCACAGCAATCCCAGCATTTT. Its protein is CASSAGPQQSQHF.

The chain is built from TRBV9 and TRBJ2-3; D not certain. The CDR3 has 14 amino acids. Germline CDR1 and CDR2: SGDLS and YYNGEE. Between the trimmed V and J ends, which lost 4 bases and 3 bases, there was a span of 12 bases. CDR3 amino acids: CASSPWAGTDTQYF. CDR3 in DNA: TGTGCCAGCAGCCCGTGGGCCGGGACAGATACGCAGTATTTT.

The sample holds a few counts of this clone. The rearrangement joins TRBV9 to TRBJ2-7; D perhaps matches TRBD2 (6 bases). Trimming pared 0 bases from V and 3 bases from J, leaving 13 bases between. The CDR3 spans 15 residues. CDR1 is SGDLS, CDR2 YYNGEE, per germline. CDR3 nucleotide sequence: TGTGCCAGCAGCGTAGACCCTAGCGCACACTACGAGCAGTACTTC. This sequence encodes CASSVDPSAHYEQYF.